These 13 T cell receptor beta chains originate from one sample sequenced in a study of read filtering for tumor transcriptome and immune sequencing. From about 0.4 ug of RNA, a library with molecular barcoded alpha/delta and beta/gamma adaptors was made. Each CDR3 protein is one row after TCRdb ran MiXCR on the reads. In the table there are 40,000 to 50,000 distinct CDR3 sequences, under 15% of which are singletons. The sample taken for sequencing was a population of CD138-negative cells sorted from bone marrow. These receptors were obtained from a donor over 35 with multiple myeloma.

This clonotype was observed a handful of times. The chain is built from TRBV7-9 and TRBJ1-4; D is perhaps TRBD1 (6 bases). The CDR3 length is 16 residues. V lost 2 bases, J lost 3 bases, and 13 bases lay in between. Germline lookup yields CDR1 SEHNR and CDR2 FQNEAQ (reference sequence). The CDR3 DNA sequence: TGTGCCAGCAGCTTAATGGTGGGGGCGGCTAATGAAAAACTGTTTTTT. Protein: CASSLMVGAANEKLFF. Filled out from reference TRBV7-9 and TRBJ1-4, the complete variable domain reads DTGVSQNPRHKITKRGQNVTFRCDPISEHNRLYWYRQTLGQGPEFLTYFQNEAQLEKSRLLSDRFSAERPKGSFSTLEIQRTEQGDSAMYLCASSLMVGAANEKLFFGSGTQLSVL.

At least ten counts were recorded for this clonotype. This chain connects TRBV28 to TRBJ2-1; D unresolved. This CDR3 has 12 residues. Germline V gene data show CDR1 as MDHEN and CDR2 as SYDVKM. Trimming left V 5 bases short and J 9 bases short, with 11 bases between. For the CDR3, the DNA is TGTGCCAGCAGTCCCGGAGCCAGTGAGCAGTTCTTC. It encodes CASSPGASEQFF.

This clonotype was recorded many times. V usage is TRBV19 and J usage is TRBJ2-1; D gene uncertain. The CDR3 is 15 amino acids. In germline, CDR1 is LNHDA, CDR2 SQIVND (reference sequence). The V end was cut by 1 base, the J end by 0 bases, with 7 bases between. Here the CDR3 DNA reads TGTGCCAGTAGTATAGTTATGAGCTCCTACAATGAGCAGTTCTTC. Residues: CASSIVMSSYNEQFF.

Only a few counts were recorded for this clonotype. The CDR3, as DNA: TGCAGCGTTGAAGGGCCTGAAACCTACGAGCAGTACTTC. Protein: CSVEGPETYEQYF. V is TRBV29-1 and J is TRBJ2-7, with no clear D. Germline values: CDR1 SQVTM, CDR2 ANQGSEA. V was shortened by 1 base and J by 2 bases, with 9 bases between the two germline ends. The CDR3 extends over 13 amino acids.

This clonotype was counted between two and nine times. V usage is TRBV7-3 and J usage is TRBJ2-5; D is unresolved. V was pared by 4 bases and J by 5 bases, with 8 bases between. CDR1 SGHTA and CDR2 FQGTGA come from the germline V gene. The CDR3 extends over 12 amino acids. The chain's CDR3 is CASSSPWETQYF. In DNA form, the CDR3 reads TGTGCCAGCAGCTCCCCCTGGGAGACCCAGTACTTC.

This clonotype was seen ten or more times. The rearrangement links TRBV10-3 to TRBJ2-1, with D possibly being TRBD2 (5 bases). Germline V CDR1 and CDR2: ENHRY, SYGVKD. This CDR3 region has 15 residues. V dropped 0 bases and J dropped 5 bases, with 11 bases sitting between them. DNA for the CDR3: TGTGCCATCAGTGAGTCTAGCGTAACTAACAATGAGCAGTTCTTC. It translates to CAISESSVTNNEQFF.

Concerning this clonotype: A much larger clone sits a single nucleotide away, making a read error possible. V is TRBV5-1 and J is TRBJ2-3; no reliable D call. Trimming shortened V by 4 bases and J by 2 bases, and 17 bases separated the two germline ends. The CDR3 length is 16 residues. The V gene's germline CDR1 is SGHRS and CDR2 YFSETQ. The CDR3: CASSPISGTTTDTQYF. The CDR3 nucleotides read TGCGCCAGCAGCCCCATCTCAGGAACCACCACAGATACGCAGTATTTT.

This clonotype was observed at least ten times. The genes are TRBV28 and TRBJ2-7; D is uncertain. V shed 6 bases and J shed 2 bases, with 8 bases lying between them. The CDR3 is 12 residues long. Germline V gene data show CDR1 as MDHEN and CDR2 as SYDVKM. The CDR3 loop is CASSLQAYEQYF. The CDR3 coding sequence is TGTGCCAGCAGCCTCCAGGCCTACGAGCAGTACTTC.

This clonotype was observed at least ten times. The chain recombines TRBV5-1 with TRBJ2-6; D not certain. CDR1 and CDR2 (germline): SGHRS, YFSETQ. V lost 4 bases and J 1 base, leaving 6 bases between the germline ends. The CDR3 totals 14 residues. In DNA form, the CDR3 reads TGCGCCAGCAGCCCCTCTTCTGGGGCCAACGTCCTGACTTTC. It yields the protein CASSPSSGANVLTF.

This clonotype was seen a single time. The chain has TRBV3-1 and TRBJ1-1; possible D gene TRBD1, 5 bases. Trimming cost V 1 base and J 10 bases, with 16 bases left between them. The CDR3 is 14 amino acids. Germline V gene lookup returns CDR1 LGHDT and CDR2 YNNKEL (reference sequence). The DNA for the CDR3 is TGTGCCAGCAGCCAAGGGGGAGGGGTGAGTGGAGCTTTCTTT. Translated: CASSQGGGVSGAFF.

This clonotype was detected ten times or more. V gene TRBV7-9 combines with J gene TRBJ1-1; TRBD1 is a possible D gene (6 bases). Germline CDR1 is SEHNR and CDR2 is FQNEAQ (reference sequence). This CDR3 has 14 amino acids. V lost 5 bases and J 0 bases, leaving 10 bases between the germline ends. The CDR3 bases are TGTGCCAGCAGCCAGACAGGTGTGAACACTGAAGCTTTCTTT. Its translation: CASSQTGVNTEAFF.

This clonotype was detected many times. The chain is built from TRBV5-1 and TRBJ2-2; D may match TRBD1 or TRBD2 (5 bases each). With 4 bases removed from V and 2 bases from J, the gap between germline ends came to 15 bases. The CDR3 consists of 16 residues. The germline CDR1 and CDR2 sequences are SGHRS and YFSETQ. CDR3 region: CASSAARDANTGELFF. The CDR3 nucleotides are TGCGCCAGCAGCGCGGCCCGGGACGCAAACACCGGGGAGCTGTTTTTT.

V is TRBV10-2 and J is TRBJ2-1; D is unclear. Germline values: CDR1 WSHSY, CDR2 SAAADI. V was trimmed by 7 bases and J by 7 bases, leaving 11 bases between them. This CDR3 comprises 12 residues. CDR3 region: CASTGVSNEQFF. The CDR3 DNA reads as TGCGCCAGCACTGGCGTATCGAATGAGCAGTTCTTC.